This TCR beta chain was recovered during a study of cytomegalovirus exposure and HLA in healthy donors. The V gene's germline CDR1 is MNHNY and CDR2 SVGAGI (reference sequence). The V and J ends lost 0 bases and 1 base respectively, with 10 bases between them. The CDR3 consists of 16 residues. Healthy bone marrow donors made up the donor group. A remark on this clone: Its antigen remains unidentified.

Study outcomes and limitations: Sequences of the TCR beta chain were said to predict the HLA-A and HLA-B alleles of most subjects accurately. Researchers counted roughly 150 TCR beta chains as cytomegalovirus-associated.

Vbeta (60) and Jbeta (13) primers were used in the PCR. Sequencing was performed with immunoSEQ multiplex PCR; in TCRdb, only in-frame clones are kept and a portion is missing. This table holds about 130,000 clones, around 78% found once. This TCR derives from a woman in her forties or fifties in good health and CMV-seronegative. Sequenced sample: PBMCs. This chain connects TRBV6-6 to TRBJ1-5, with a possible D match to TRBD1 (5 bases). CDR3 protein: CASSYSLTESNQPQHF. In nucleotides, the CDR3 is TGTGCCAGCAGTTACTCGTTGACAGAAAGCAATCAGCCCCAGCATTTT.